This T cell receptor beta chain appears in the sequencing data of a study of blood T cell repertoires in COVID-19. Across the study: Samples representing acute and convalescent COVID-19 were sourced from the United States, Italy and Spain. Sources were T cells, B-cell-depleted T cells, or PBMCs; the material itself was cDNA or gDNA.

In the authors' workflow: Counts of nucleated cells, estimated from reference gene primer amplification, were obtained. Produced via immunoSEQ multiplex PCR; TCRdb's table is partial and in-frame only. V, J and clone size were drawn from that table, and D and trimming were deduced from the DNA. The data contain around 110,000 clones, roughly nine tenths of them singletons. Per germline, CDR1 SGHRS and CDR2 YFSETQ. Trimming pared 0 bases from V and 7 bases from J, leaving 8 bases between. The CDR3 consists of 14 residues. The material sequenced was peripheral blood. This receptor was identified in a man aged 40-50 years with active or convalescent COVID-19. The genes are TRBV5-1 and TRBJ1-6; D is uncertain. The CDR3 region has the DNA TGCGCCAGCAGCTTGGGAGGATCAAATTCACCCCTCCACTTT. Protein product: CASSLGGSNSPLHF.